This is a list of T cell receptor beta chains from one sample in a study of naive and memory T cell subsets. TCRdb re-analysed the UMI-ligation and nested PCR reads in MiXCR, keeping a single row per CDR3 protein. The table has roughly 21,000 distinct CDR3 sequences, 11% seen once. The sequenced sample consisted of central memory CD8+ T cells from blood. These receptors came from a human donor in good health. CDR3s include the opening cysteine and the closing phenylalanine or tryptophan. Fields, in order: V gene, J gene, clone size, D gene, CDR3 DNA, CDR3 protein. D genes are given only for firm matches. The size of a clone is reported for some rows only, either as once, few or many, or as a class for expanded clones.

>TRBV20-1|TRBJ1-6|.|TRBD1
TGCAGTGCTAGTGTTCAGGACAGGGACGTTTCACCCCTCCACTTT
CSASVQDRDVSPLHF
>TRBV6-2/TRBV6-3|TRBJ2-7|many|.
TGTGCCAGCAGTTACTCGCCCTTCTACGAGCAGTACTTC
CASSYSPFYEQYF
>TRBV4-2|TRBJ1-1|many|TRBD1
TGTGCCAGCAGCCAGGCGAGGGGGCAGGGCACTGAAGCTTTCTTT
CASSQARGQGTEAFF
>TRBV2|TRBJ2-7|.|.
TGTGCCAGCAGTTCTAGCGGAGGGGGCTCCTACGAGCAGTACTTC
CASSSSGGGSYEQYF
>TRBV20-1|TRBJ2-7|few|TRBD1
TGCAGTGCTAGAGAACTTAAAGGGGGCGAGTCCTCAGGGCAGTACTTC
CSARELKGGESSGQYF
>TRBV7-2|TRBJ2-2|few|.
TGTGCCAGCAGCTTATGGGACGGAGGATACGGGGAGCTGTTTTTT
CASSLWDGGYGELFF
>TRBV6-2/TRBV6-3|TRBJ2-5|.|TRBD1
TGTGCCAGCAGAACCGACAGGGGGCCCGAGGAGACCCAGTACTTC
CASRTDRGPEETQYF
>TRBV7-9|TRBJ2-1|few|.
TGTGCCAGCAGCTTACCCGGAAGCTACAATGAGCAGTTCTTC
CASSLPGSYNEQFF
>TRBV2|TRBJ2-3|.|.
TGTGCCAGCAGCCCTTTTCAAGATACGCAGTATTTT
CASSPFQDTQYF
>TRBV20-1|TRBJ1-5|.|TRBD1
TGCAGTGCTAGAGGTACCCGGGACAGGGGAACTCAGCCCCAGCATTTT
CSARGTRDRGTQPQHF
>TRBV4-3|TRBJ1-4|few|TRBD1
TGCGCCAGCAGGGACAGGGGAGGGACTAATGAAAAACTGTTTTTT
CASRDRGGTNEKLFF
>TRBV28|TRBJ2-3|few|.
TGTGCCAGCAGTTTACCCAGGGAGACAGATACGCAGTATTTT
CASSLPRETDTQYF
>TRBV5-1|TRBJ1-2|.|.
TGCGCCAGCAGCTTGGATTATCCGGGCGAGGACTATGGCTACACCTTC
CASSLDYPGEDYGYTF
>TRBV12-3/TRBV12-4|TRBJ2-3|many|.
TGTGCCAGCAGTTTAATTCAGGGGATTCACACAGATACGCAGTATTTT
CASSLIQGIHTDTQYF
>TRBV7-6|TRBJ2-7|.|TRBD2
TGTGCCAGCAGCGACGGACTAGCGGGAGGACGCCCCTCCTACGAGCAGTACTTC
CASSDGLAGGRPSYEQYF
>TRBV29-1|TRBJ2-1|.|.
TGCAGCGGTGAAAGGGATGAGCAGTTCTTC
CSGERDEQFF
>TRBV10-3|TRBJ2-3|.|TRBD1
TGTGCCATCAGTGAAATGTCAGGGGGCGCGGATACGCAGTATTTT
CAISEMSGGADTQYF
>TRBV27|TRBJ1-6|many|.
TGTGCCAGCAGTTTATCGGCGGAGACAAATAATTCACCCCTCCACTTT
CASSLSAETNNSPLHF
>TRBV12-3/TRBV12-4|TRBJ2-1|many|.
TGTGCCAGCAGTCCCGATTACAGGGCCCTGTTCTTC
CASSPDYRALFF
>TRBV7-8|TRBJ1-5|few|TRBD1
TGTGCCAGCAGCGCCACGGGACAGGGTAGCAATCAGCCCCAGCATTTT
CASSATGQGSNQPQHF
>TRBV20-1|TRBJ2-7|.|TRBD2
TGCAGTGCTAGTCCTAGCGGGTTTGACTACGAGCAGTACTTC
CSASPSGFDYEQYF
>TRBV20-1|TRBJ1-1|many|.
TGCAGTGCCTTCTTTATGAGGGGTAAGGGCACTGAAGCTTTCTTT
CSAFFMRGKGTEAFF
>TRBV28|TRBJ1-5|.|TRBD1
TGTGCCAGCAGCCTCGGACAGGGGTTCCGTCAGCCCCAGCATTTT
CASSLGQGFRQPQHF
>TRBV5-1|TRBJ1-2|few|.
TGCGCCAGCAGCCCAGACTCGTATGGAGGCTACACCTTC
CASSPDSYGGYTF
>TRBV4-3|TRBJ1-3|many|.
TGCGCCAGCAGCCAAGATTCCAGGGCCTCTGGAAACACCATATATTTT
CASSQDSRASGNTIYF
>TRBV24-1|TRBJ2-1|many|.
TGTGCCACCAGTGCTTGGGGGAGCTCCTACAATGAGCAGTTCTTC
CATSAWGSSYNEQFF
>TRBV10-3|TRBJ2-1|many|TRBD1
TGTGCCATCAGTGACCGGACAGGGGGAGACAATGAGCAGTTCTTC
CAISDRTGGDNEQFF
>TRBV13|TRBJ2-6|.|.
TGTGCCCAAAAAGAAGACGGGATAACAGGAATCAACTCTGGGGCCAACGTCCTGACTTTC
CAQKEDGITGINSGANVLTF
>TRBV7-2|TRBJ2-2|.|.
TGTGCCAGCAGCACGTGGACTCCAGGGGGGGAGCTGTTTTTT
CASSTWTPGGELFF
>TRBV20-1|TRBJ2-3|.|TRBD2
TGCAGTGCTAGAGTTTCATTCGGGCGGGAGGGAGATACGCAGTATTTT
CSARVSFGREGDTQYF
>TRBV27|TRBJ2-5|many|TRBD1
TGTGCCAGCAGTTGGGACAGGGAAAAGGGGGAGACCCAGTACTTC
CASSWDREKGETQYF
>TRBV10-3|TRBJ2-7|few|TRBD2
TGTGCCATCAGTGATTCCGCGGGAGTTCAGTACGAGCAGTACTTC
CAISDSAGVQYEQYF
>TRBV14|TRBJ2-5|.|.
TGTGCCAGCAGCCCCCTGGCGGGGACACAAGAGACCCAGTACTTC
CASSPLAGTQETQYF
>TRBV7-8|TRBJ2-1|medium-sized|TRBD1
TGTGCCAGCAGCCCGTGGACAGGGAGCGATGAGCAGTTCTTC
CASSPWTGSDEQFF
>TRBV12-5|TRBJ2-2|.|.
TGTGCTAGTGGGCTCAACCGGGGGGAGCTGTTTTTT
CASGLNRGELFF
>TRBV20-1|TRBJ1-2|few|.
TGCAGTGCCGGGACTGCCCCGTGGTGGTACACCTTC
CSAGTAPWWYTF
>TRBV20-1|TRBJ2-7|many|.
TGCAGTGCTAGTACCCGGGACTTCTCCTACGAGCAGTACTTC
CSASTRDFSYEQYF
>TRBV27|TRBJ2-1|.|.
TGTGCCAGCAGTTTCAGACCAAGCTCCTACAATGAGCAGTTCTTC
CASSFRPSSYNEQFF
>TRBV6-2/TRBV6-3|TRBJ1-4|.|TRBD1
TGTGCCAGCAGGGACAGGAATGAAAAACTGTTTTTT
CASRDRNEKLFF
>TRBV6-4|TRBJ1-5|many|.
TGTGCCAGCAGTGACGGGCACGAGGGTCAGCCCCAGCATTTT
CASSDGHEGQPQHF
>TRBV5-4|TRBJ2-3|once|.
TGTGCCAGCAGCTTAAGACTCTCAGCAACCACAGATACGCAGTATTTT
CASSLRLSATTDTQYF
>TRBV30|TRBJ2-3|.|.
TGTGCCTGGAGTGTACGGGACGCCTGGGACGCTAGCGGCACAGATACGCAGTATTTT
CAWSVRDAWDASGTDTQYF
>TRBV15|TRBJ1-3|.|.
TGTGCCACCAGCAGAGTGGGCCCCCGAAGCTCTGGAAACACCATATATTTT
CATSRVGPRSSGNTIYF
>TRBV7-6|TRBJ2-6|medium-sized|.
TGTGCCAGCAGCTTATTGGTCAGGGGGGCAAGCTCTGGGGCCAACGTCCTGACTTTC
CASSLLVRGASSGANVLTF